The following is a TCR beta chain sequence with its context. Its matching antigen is unknown. Only in-frame clones appear in the TCRdb table, and some are missing; sequencing was by immunoSEQ multiplex PCR. The data hold 13,000 to 15,000 clones, with roughly 80% observed a single time. These data are taken from a study of T cells in tumors after PD-1 blockade. Across the study: During anti-PD-1 treatment, some patients continued daily vismodegib 150 mg. Regarding the study as a whole: Some novel exhausted tumor clones appeared in pre-treatment blood, suggesting peripheral recruitment.

Trimming removed 4 bases from V and 5 bases from J; junction bases left unmatched: 5. This CDR3 is built from 14 residues. Per the germline V gene, CDR1 is KGHDR and CDR2 is SFDVKD. This receptor was taken from a human donor with basal cell carcinoma. The sequencing here drew on PBMCs, taken after anti-PD-1 treatment. This rearrangement joins TRBV24-1 to TRBJ2-7, with 9 bases fitting TRBD1. Here the CDR3 DNA reads TGTGCCACCAGTGACACAGGGGGCTTCGACGAGCAGTACTTC. Protein product: CATSDTGGFDEQYF.